This T cell receptor beta chain stems from a study of cytomegalovirus exposure and HLA in healthy donors. The V gene's germline CDR1 is SGHNT and CDR2 YENEEA. J lost 4 bases, V lost 4 bases, and 9 bases had no gene match. This CDR3 spans 15 amino acids. PCR was performed using 60 Vbeta and 13 Jbeta primers. Source study methods: Roughly 11 million shared chains were among the 80 million or so unique TCR beta chains that a later analysis counted. Profiling relied on immunoSEQ multiplex PCR, and the TCRdb table lists in-frame clones only, not all of them. The DNA was the basis for D and trimming; V, J and clone size are from that table. The sample includes about 110,000 clones, around 73% of them seen just once. This clone was recorded only once. Its antigen remains unidentified. General study points: Researchers reported in a later analysis that a missense DCLRE1C variant was tied to TCR beta V- and J-gene trimming.

The material sequenced was PBMCs. This TCR came from a man younger than 45 in good health and CMV-seronegative. The rearrangement joins TRBV11-3 to TRBJ2-5, with TRBD1 identical over 7 bases. The CDR3 nucleotides are TGTGCCAGCAGCTCATCCCAAGGGGGCGTAGAGACCCAGTACTTC. This encodes CASSSSQGGVETQYF.